This TCR beta chain was found in a study of vaccination effects on CD4 cells after COVID-19. Background on the study: Participants completed two doses of the BNT162b2 or mRNA-1273 vaccine.

General study points: Marked clonal contraction of infection- and vaccine-induced clones was seen late after vaccination.

Remarks on this clone: Its antigen is unknown.

Sequenced by immunoSEQ multiplex PCR; TCRdb stores in-frame clones only, minus some. In the table there are some 60,000 clones, 60% to 80% of which are singletons. Using viral peptide pools, the ViraFEST assay grew out antigen-specific CD4+ T cells prior to sequencing. Cultured cells yielded isolated CD4+ T cells after around 10 days. Among the vaccine recipients, none had a prior SARS-CoV-2 infection, and nucleocapsid antibodies were negative. The sample in question was CD4+ T cells from PBMCs cultured with HCoV-NL63 spike peptides, obtained before COVID-19 vaccination. This receptor was obtained from a human donor who received a COVID-19 vaccine.

The CDR3 DNA reads TGCAGTGCTAGTCCTAGCGGCGCCTTCCAAGAGACCCAGTACTTC. This translates into CSASPSGAFQETQYF. This rearrangement joins TRBV20-1 to TRBJ2-5; 7 nucleotides align to TRBD2. With V trimmed by 3 bases and J by 1 base, 8 bases remained unmatched. Germline V gene data show CDR1 as DFQATT and CDR2 as SNEGSKA (reference sequence). This CDR3 region has 15 residues.